These T cell receptor beta chains were read from a single sample in a study of T-cell reconstitution after alpha-beta-depleted transplantation in children. Each CDR3 protein gets one entry after TCRdb re-called the PCR reads with MiXCR. The sample contains about 130,000 distinct CDR3 sequences, around a tenth of which appear only once. The sequences come from PBMCs, mostly from graft donor cells, collected 180 days after TCRalphabeta/CD19-depleted stem cell transplant. These receptors were collected from a girl under three years old who had a stem cell transplant for combined immunodeficiency, so the T cells may come from the graft donor. Each CDR3 is given with its conserved first and last residue. D genes are given only for firm matches. Clone size appears in some rows only: once, few, many, or a class for an expanded clone.

V gene,clone size,D gene,J gene,CDR3 protein,CDR3 DNA
TRBV7-8,few,TRBD1,TRBJ1-6,CASSPTGVSYNSPLHF,TGTGCCAGCAGCCCGACAGGGGTTTCCTATAATTCACCCCTCCACTTT
TRBV6-2/TRBV6-3,few,.,TRBJ2-7,CASTDHLDNEQYF,TGTGCCAGCACCGACCATTTGGACAACGAGCAGTACTTC
TRBV7-8,few,.,TRBJ2-7,CASSLVVTFYEQYF,TGTGCCAGCAGCTTAGTGGTGACTTTTTACGAGCAGTACTTC
TRBV7-2,many,TRBD1,TRBJ1-6,CASSLADYLGQGHSPLHF,TGTGCCAGCAGCTTAGCGGATTACTTGGGACAGGGGCATTCACCCCTCCACTTT
TRBV12-3/TRBV12-4,few,.,TRBJ1-4,CASSFGQLNEKLFF,TGTGCCAGCAGTTTTGGACAGCTTAATGAAAAACTGTTTTTT
TRBV12-5,.,.,TRBJ2-7,CASGLVPPAYEQYF,TGTGCTAGTGGTTTGGTACCGCCAGCCTACGAGCAGTACTTC
TRBV10-3,many,.,TRBJ2-7,CAISEGLGSYEQYF,TGTGCCATCAGTGAGGGTCTAGGTTCCTACGAGCAGTACTTC
TRBV5-1,.,TRBD2,TRBJ2-1,CASQATVGREEQFF,TGCGCCAGCCAAGCCACAGTGGGGAGGGAGGAGCAGTTCTTC
TRBV20-1,.,TRBD2,TRBJ2-5,CSAGWGGETQYF,TGCAGTGCAGGCTGGGGGGGAGAGACCCAGTACTTC
TRBV20-1,many,.,TRBJ1-1,CSAYRERNTEAFF,TGCAGTGCCTACAGGGAGAGGAACACTGAAGCTTTCTTT
TRBV27,few,.,TRBJ2-5,CASRTLLYQETQYF,TGTGCCAGCAGAACTCTTCTGTACCAAGAGACCCAGTACTTC
TRBV4-3,few,TRBD2,TRBJ2-5,CASSQGLALQETQYF,TGCGCCAGCAGCCAGGGACTAGCGCTTCAAGAGACCCAGTACTTC
TRBV20-1,few,TRBD2,TRBJ2-7,CSASRGGTYEQYF,TGCAGTGCTAGTCGGGGGGGAACCTACGAGCAGTACTTC
TRBV29-1,.,.,TRBJ1-3,CSAQTRSGNTIYF,TGCAGCGCGCAGACACGGTCTGGAAACACCATATATTTT
TRBV12-3/TRBV12-4,.,TRBD1,TRBJ1-6,CASSFRQGASSPLHF,TGTGCCAGCAGTTTTCGACAGGGGGCATCCTCACCCCTCCACTTT
TRBV6-2/TRBV6-3,.,.,TRBJ2-1,CASILGWGPTRYNEQFF,TGTGCCAGCATCCTAGGGTGGGGGCCAACACGCTACAATGAGCAGTTCTTC
TRBV5-1,few,TRBD1,TRBJ1-2,CASSLGHGQGRSYGYTF,TGCGCCAGCAGCTTGGGGCACGGACAGGGAAGATCCTATGGCTACACCTTC
TRBV28,few,.,TRBJ1-2,CASSLLRAGGYTF,TGTGCCAGCAGTTTGCTCAGGGCCGGGGGCTACACCTTC
TRBV10-3,few,.,TRBJ1-5,CAISESGGLGQPQHF,TGTGCCATCAGTGAGTCGGGGGGGTTAGGCCAGCCCCAGCATTTT
TRBV6-2/TRBV6-3,few,TRBD1,TRBJ2-7,CASSWAGTGNSYEQYF,TGTGCCAGCAGCTGGGCCGGGACAGGGAACTCCTACGAGCAGTACTTC
TRBV6-2/TRBV6-3,few,.,TRBJ2-1,CASSEGAFTRRNEQFF,TGTGCCAGCAGCGAAGGGGCTTTCACACGTCGCAATGAGCAGTTCTTC
TRBV5-1,few,TRBD1,TRBJ1-2,CASSLVDRLDGYTF,TGCGCCAGCAGCTTGGTGGACAGGCTTGATGGCTACACCTTC
TRBV29-1,few,.,TRBJ2-7,CSVEVAWGDEQYF,TGCAGCGTTGAGGTAGCTTGGGGAGACGAGCAGTACTTC
TRBV4-2,few,.,TRBJ2-7,CASSQVRDTATYEQYF,TGTGCCAGCAGCCAAGTTCGGGACACCGCCACCTACGAGCAGTACTTC
TRBV28,few,.,TRBJ1-2,CASSRSGPGSGGYTF,TGTGCCAGCAGTCGGTCCGGACCGGGGAGCGGTGGCTACACCTTC
TRBV29-1,many,.,TRBJ2-5,CSVETAQDIRETQYF,TGCAGCGTTGAAACGGCTCAGGACATAAGAGAGACCCAGTACTTC
TRBV7-2,.,.,TRBJ2-3,CASSFLRGQYF,TGTGCCAGCAGCTTTCTGCGTGGCCAGTATTTT
TRBV7-2,few,TRBD1,TRBJ1-4,CASSPDRGEKLFF,TGTGCCAGCAGCCCCGACAGGGGGGAAAAACTGTTTTTT
TRBV20-1,few,.,TRBJ1-1,CSASQNTEAFF,TGCAGTGCTAGCCAGAACACTGAAGCTTTCTTT
TRBV12-3/TRBV12-4,few,.,TRBJ2-1,CASSFVLHEQFF,TGTGCCAGCAGTTTCGTTCTCCATGAGCAGTTCTTC
TRBV7-2,many,.,TRBJ2-5,CASSLAGRWETQYF,TGTGCCAGCAGCTTAGCGGGGCGCTGGGAGACCCAGTACTTC
TRBV20-1,.,TRBD2,TRBJ2-3,CSAKTSGSTDTQYF,TGCAGTGCTAAGACTAGCGGGAGCACAGATACGCAGTATTTT
TRBV7-3,.,TRBD1,TRBJ2-5,CASSDTGGRETHYF,TGTGCCAGCAGCGATACAGGGGGCAGGGAGACCCACTACTTC
TRBV5-7,.,TRBD1,TRBJ2-7,CASSFRTGGHEQYF,TGTGCCAGCAGCTTTCGGACAGGGGGCCACGAGCAGTACTTC
TRBV28,.,.,TRBJ2-2,CASRPNSAGTGELFF,TGTGCCAGCAGACCCAACTCTGCGGGCACCGGGGAGCTGTTTTTT
TRBV19,few,TRBD2,TRBJ2-1,CASSIAGGTNEQFF,TGTGCCAGTAGTATAGCGGGGGGGACAAATGAGCAGTTCTTC
TRBV24-1,.,.,TRBJ2-1,CATSDSGHRYYNEQFF,TGTGCCACCAGTGATTCGGGACACCGCTACTACAATGAGCAGTTCTTC
TRBV12-3/TRBV12-4,many,.,TRBJ2-2,CASSLGGITGELFF,TGTGCCAGCAGTTTAGGGGGGATCACCGGGGAGCTGTTTTTT
TRBV5-1,many,.,TRBJ2-5,CASSLEGTQYF,TGCGCCAGCAGCTTGGAAGGGACCCAGTACTTC
TRBV5-5,few,TRBD1,TRBJ1-1,CASSLGPQTGVNTEAFF,TGTGCCAGCAGCTTGGGCCCTCAGACAGGGGTGAACACTGAAGCTTTCTTT
TRBV5-1,.,TRBD1,TRBJ2-5,CASSLWGQGETQYF,TGCGCCAGCAGCCTTTGGGGACAGGGAGAGACCCAGTACTTC
TRBV20-1,few,.,TRBJ2-1,CSARDLIGSVSYNEQFF,TGCAGTGCTAGAGATCTCATCGGGTCGGTGTCCTACAATGAGCAGTTCTTC
TRBV20-1,many,.,TRBJ1-2,CSANWRTRNGYTF,TGCAGTGCTAATTGGAGAACCAGGAATGGCTACACCTTC
TRBV5-1,many,.,TRBJ2-5,CASSLDLETQYF,TGCGCCAGCAGCTTGGATTTGGAGACCCAGTACTTC
TRBV24-1,.,.,TRBJ2-1,CAARRRARPYNEQFF,TGTGCCGCCCGACGGAGGGCTCGTCCCTACAATGAGCAGTTCTTC
TRBV5-1,.,TRBD2,TRBJ2-2,CASSSGLAGEGGELFF,TGCGCCAGCAGCTCCGGACTAGCGGGAGAAGGCGGGGAGCTGTTTTTT
TRBV7-2,.,.,TRBJ2-1,CASSLSGGGWDEQFF,TGTGCCAGCAGCTTATCAGGGGGGGGTTGGGATGAGCAGTTCTTC
TRBV7-2,few,.,TRBJ2-7,CASSPGGREQYF,TGTGCCAGCAGCCCCGGGGGCCGCGAGCAGTACTTC
TRBV19,few,TRBD2,TRBJ2-7,CASRIAGGTSYEQYF,TGTGCCAGTAGAATAGCGGGGGGGACCTCCTACGAGCAGTACTTC
TRBV19,.,.,TRBJ1-6,CASSIRGDSPLHF,TGTGCCAGTAGTATACGGGGAGATTCACCCCTCCACTTT
TRBV4-1,few,.,TRBJ2-7,CASSQVADGWWWWGPCSYEQYF,TGCGCCAGCAGCCAAGTCGCCGATGGGTGGTGGTGGTGGGGGCCCTGCTCCTACGAGCAGTACTTC
TRBV7-8,.,.,TRBJ2-7,CSSPFRDLDPLGLEQYF,TGTTCCAGCCCTTTCCGGGACTTGGATCCATTGGGGCTCGAGCAGTACTTC
TRBV12-3/TRBV12-4,few,.,TRBJ2-7,CASSFGLTYEQYF,TGTGCCAGCAGTTTTGGCCTAACCTACGAGCAGTACTTC
TRBV12-3/TRBV12-4,few,.,TRBJ1-5,CASSLDMGGQRQPQHF,TGTGCCAGCAGTTTAGATATGGGGGGGCAGCGACAGCCCCAGCATTTT
TRBV4-3,.,.,TRBJ1-1,CASSDRWNTEAFF,TGCGCCAGCAGCGACAGATGGAACACTGAAGCTTTCTTT
TRBV5-1,few,TRBD2,TRBJ2-1,CASSPLGVAGGYNEQFF,TGCGCCAGCAGCCCCCTGGGGGTAGCGGGAGGTTACAATGAGCAGTTCTTC
TRBV14,.,.,TRBJ1-1,CASSPWNTEAFF,TGTGCCAGCAGCCCGTGGAACACTGAAGCTTTCTTT
TRBV20-1,.,.,TRBJ2-2,CSARDPLGTPTGELFF,TGCAGTGCTAGAGATCCCCTTGGGACACCGACCGGGGAGCTGTTTTTT
TRBV12-3/TRBV12-4,.,TRBD2,TRBJ2-7,CASSFVVSSSGSSYEQYF,TGTGCCAGCAGTTTCGTGGTCTCCTCTAGCGGGAGTTCCTACGAGCAGTACTTC